A single T cell receptor (beta chain) is shown here with its context. Germline V lookup: CDR1 MNHEY, CDR2 SVGAGI. This CDR3 spans 14 amino acids. V lost 0 bases, J lost 2 bases, and 5 bases lay in between. This sample was taken from a study of control samples from healthy donors and cancer patients. Repertoires were generated with immunoSEQ multiplex PCR, while TCRdb's copy carries only in-frame clones and drops some. Of approximately 230,000 clones listed, more than 65% are singletons. V gene TRBV6-5 combines with J gene TRBJ2-1; D remains unclear. Specimen: PBMCs. This TCR came from a woman aged 60-70 years with lung cancer. The DNA of the CDR3 is TGTGCCAGCAGTTACTCGGCAGCCTACAATGAGCAGTTCTTC. Amino acid sequence: CASSYSAAYNEQFF.